The following is a T cell receptor (beta chain) sequence with its context. No antigen is known for it. With 4 bases removed from V and 0 bases from J, the gap between germline ends came to 11 bases. The CDR3 has 15 amino acids. Germline-derived CDR1 and CDR2 are LGHNA and YNFKEQ. Systemic immunosuppression or a history of autoimmune disease excluded patients. This sample stems from a study of OX40 agonist ivuxolimab in advanced cancers. The overall study: Dosing consisted of intravenous ivuxolimab at 0.01 to 10 mg/kg every 2 weeks.

Study-level results: No determination was made of the antigen specificity of the expanded peripheral T cells. Some of the lowest clonal expansion was seen in partial responders at 0.1-3.0 mg/kg.

Some clones are missing from TCRdb's copy, which holds only in-frame ones; the method was immunoSEQ multiplex PCR. The repertoire holds tens of thousands of clones, with approximately 89% as singletons. The chain recombines TRBV4-2 with TRBJ2-3; a possible D gene is TRBD2 (5 bases). The material sequenced was CD4+ or CD8+ T cells sorted from blood, taken in a trial of the OX40 agonist ivuxolimab. The sequence was obtained from an adult with an advanced solid tumor such as melanoma, head and neck, liver or kidney cancer. In DNA form, the CDR3 reads TGTGCCAGCAGCCCCACCCTAGCAAGCACAGATACGCAGTATTTT. It codes for CASSPTLASTDTQYF.